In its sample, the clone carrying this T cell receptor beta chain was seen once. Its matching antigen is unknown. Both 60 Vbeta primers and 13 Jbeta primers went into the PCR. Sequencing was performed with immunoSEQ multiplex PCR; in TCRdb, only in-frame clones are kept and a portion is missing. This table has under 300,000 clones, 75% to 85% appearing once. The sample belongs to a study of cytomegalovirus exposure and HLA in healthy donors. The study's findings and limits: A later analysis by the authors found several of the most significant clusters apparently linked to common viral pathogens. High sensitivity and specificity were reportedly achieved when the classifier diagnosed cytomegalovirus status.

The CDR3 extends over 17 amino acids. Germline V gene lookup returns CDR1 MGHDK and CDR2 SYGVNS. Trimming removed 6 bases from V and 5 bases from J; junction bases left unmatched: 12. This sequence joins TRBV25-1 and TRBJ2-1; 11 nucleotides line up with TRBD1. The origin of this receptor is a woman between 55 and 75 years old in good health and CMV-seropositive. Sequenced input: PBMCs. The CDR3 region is CASRGTGGARGNNEQFF. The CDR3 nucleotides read TGTGCCAGCAGAGGGACAGGGGGAGCACGAGGGAACAATGAGCAGTTCTTC.